This T cell receptor (beta chain) stems from a study of blood T cell repertoires in COVID-19. Study-level information: Material from acute and convalescent COVID-19 was sourced from the United States, Italy and Spain.

Per the authors' pipeline: From reference gene primer amplification, estimates of nucleated cell counts were derived. Some clones are missing from TCRdb's copy, which holds only in-frame ones; the method was immunoSEQ multiplex PCR. V, J and clone size were drawn from that table, and D and trimming were deduced from the DNA. The table lists 150,000 to 200,000 clones, around 87% of them singletons, with roughly 7% in the top ten. V shed 10 bases and J shed 1 base, with 13 bases lying between them. Germline CDR1 MNHEY, CDR2 SVGAGI. This CDR3 has 13 residues. Only one count was recorded for this clone. This TCR was recovered from a woman of 80 years or more in a cohort sampled during active or convalescent COVID-19. The genes are TRBV6-5 and TRBJ1-1; no clear D gene. The sample consisted of peripheral blood. CDR3 residues: CATSRTTNTEAFF. The CDR3 region has the DNA TGTGCCACCTCCCGGACTACGAACACTGAAGCTTTCTTT.